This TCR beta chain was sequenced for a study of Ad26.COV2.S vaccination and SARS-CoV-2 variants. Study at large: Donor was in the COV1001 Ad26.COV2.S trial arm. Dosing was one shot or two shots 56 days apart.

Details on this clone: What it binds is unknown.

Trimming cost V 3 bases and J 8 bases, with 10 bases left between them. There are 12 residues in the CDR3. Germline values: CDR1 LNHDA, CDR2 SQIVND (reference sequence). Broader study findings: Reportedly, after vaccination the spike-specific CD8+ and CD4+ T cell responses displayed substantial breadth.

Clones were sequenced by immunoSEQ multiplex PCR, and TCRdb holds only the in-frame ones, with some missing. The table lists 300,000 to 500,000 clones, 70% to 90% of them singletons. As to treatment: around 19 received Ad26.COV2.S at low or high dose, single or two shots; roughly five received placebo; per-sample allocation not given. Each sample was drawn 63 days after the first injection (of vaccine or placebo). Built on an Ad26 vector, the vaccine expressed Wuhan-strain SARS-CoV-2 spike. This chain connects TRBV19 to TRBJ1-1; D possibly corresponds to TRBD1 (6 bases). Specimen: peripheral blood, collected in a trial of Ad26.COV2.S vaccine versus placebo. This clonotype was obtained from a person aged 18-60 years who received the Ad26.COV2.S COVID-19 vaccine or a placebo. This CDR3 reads CASSILGHEAFF. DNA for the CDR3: TGTGCCAGTAGTATCTTGGGACACGAAGCTTTCTTT.